These 12 T cell receptor beta chains were sequenced from one sample in a study of blood T cell repertoires in COVID-19. Repertoires were generated with immunoSEQ multiplex PCR, while TCRdb's copy carries only in-frame clones and drops some. This sample has about 240,000 clones, with approximately 80% found just once. The sequencing sample was made of peripheral blood. The receptors were sampled from a woman in her late teens or twenties with acute or convalescent COVID-19.

This chain links TRBV9 with TRBJ2-5; 8 nucleotides agree with TRBD2. The CDR3 is 17 amino acids. Germline lookup yields CDR1 SGDLS and CDR2 YYNGEE. V shed 2 bases and J 2 bases; nucleotides not matched to a gene: 11. The CDR3 sequence: CASSVSGTPLGQETQYF. The CDR3 DNA is TGTGCCAGCAGCGTTAGCGGGACCCCATTGGGACAAGAGACCCAGTACTTC.

The chain is built from TRBV21-1 and TRBJ1-5. TRBV21-1 is tagged as a pseudogene. This CDR3 is 16 amino acids long. For the CDR3, the DNA is TGTGCCACCCCCCGAGGGCTCACCCGAGCCAATCAGCCCCAGCATTTT. This translates into CATPRGLTRANQPQHF.

The V call is TRBV19, the J call TRBJ2-2; perhaps TRBD2 as D (5 bases). The CDR3 is 12 amino acids. V lost 9 bases, J lost 6 bases, and 11 bases lay in between. CDR1 LNHDA and CDR2 SQIVND come from the germline V gene (reference sequence). The CDR3 region is CASRKEAGELFF. DNA of the CDR3: TGTGCCAGCAGGAAGGAGGCCGGGGAGCTGTTTTTT.

V gene TRBV7-9 combines with J gene TRBJ2-3; D is uncertain. The CDR3 loop spans 12 amino acids. Trimming took 8 bases from V and 1 from J, leaving 7 bases between them. The germline gives CDR1 SEHNR, CDR2 FQNEAQ (reference sequence). The CDR3 here is CASVAGTDTQYF. The CDR3 coding sequence is TGTGCCAGCGTAGCCGGCACAGATACGCAGTATTTT.

V is TRBV18 and J is TRBJ1-3; the match to TRBD1 covers 7 bases. The CDR3 is 15 amino acids. Germline assignment: CDR1 KGHSH and CDR2 LQKENI. V shed 3 bases and J 2 bases; nucleotides not matched to a gene: 4. CDR3 bases: TGTGCCAGCTCACCGGGACAGCTAGCTGGAAACACCATATATTTT. Its translation is CASSPGQLAGNTIYF.

The chain employs TRBV4-1 and TRBJ2-3, with a weak D call TRBD2 (5 bases). Trimming pared 2 bases from V and 2 bases from J, leaving 11 bases between. The CDR3 is 15 residues long. Germline loops: CDR1 MGHRA, CDR2 YSYEKL. The CDR3 reads CASSQSSRPTDTQYF. The CDR3 DNA follows: TGCGCCAGCAGCCAATCTAGCCGACCCACAGATACGCAGTATTTT.

V gene TRBV7-9 combines with J gene TRBJ1-1; perhaps TRBD1 as D (6 bases). Germline V gene sequence: CDR1 SEHNR, CDR2 FQNEAQ (reference sequence). The CDR3 sequence is 12 residues long. V lost 6 bases and J lost 6, with 11 bases in between. The chain's CDR3 is CASSDRQAEAFF. In DNA, the CDR3 is TGTGCCAGCAGTGATCGACAGGCTGAAGCTTTCTTT.

The chain joins TRBV27 to TRBJ1-2, with D possibly TRBD1 on 5 matching bases. CDR1 is MNHEY, CDR2 SMNVEV, per germline (reference sequence). The CDR3 totals 14 residues. V was clipped by 0 bases and J by 4 bases, with 9 bases between them. The CDR3 here is CASSLSRGLYGYTF. The CDR3 DNA reads TGTGCCAGCAGTTTATCGCGGGGCCTCTATGGCTACACCTTC.

V usage is TRBV6-2 or TRBV6-3 and J usage is TRBJ2-7; D gene unclear. The CDR3 runs to 12 residues. V gave up 5 bases and J gave up 2 bases, with 7 bases separating them. The germline gives CDR1 MNHEY, CDR2 SVGEGT. In DNA form, the CDR3 reads TGTGCCAGCAGTGCAGACACCTACGAGCAGTACTTC. It translates to CASSADTYEQYF.

The rearrangement uses TRBV5-8 and TRBJ2-1, with D perhaps matching TRBD2 (5 bases). Germline CDR1 SGHTS, CDR2 YDEGEE. The length of the CDR3 is 16 residues. The V end lost 4 bases, the J end lost 0 bases, and 14 bases lay between the germline ends. This CDR3 is CASSPVRAGSYNEQFF. Written as DNA, the CDR3 is TGTGCCAGCAGCCCGGTTCGGGCGGGCTCCTACAATGAGCAGTTCTTC.

The gene calls are TRBV7-9 and TRBJ1-6, with D possibly TRBD1 on 5 matching bases. Trimming removed 6 bases from V and 5 bases from J, with 11 bases in between. Germline lookup yields CDR1 SEHNR and CDR2 FQNEAQ (reference sequence). This CDR3 is built from 14 residues. The CDR3 DNA is TGTGCCAGCAGTCCTGACAGTCATAATTCACCCCTCCACTTT. Its translation: CASSPDSHNSPLHF.

The V call is TRBV6-5, the J call TRBJ1-3, with D hard to call. Germline loops: CDR1 MNHEY, CDR2 SVGAGI. The CDR3 is 15 amino acids. Between the trimmed V and J ends, which lost 0 bases and 3 bases, there was a span of 9 bases. The CDR3 DNA reads as TGTGCCAGCAGTTACTCAGCCGGGTATGGAAACACCATATATTTT. It encodes CASSYSAGYGNTIYF.